This TCR beta chain originates from a study of shared T cell receptors in the human thymus. Repertoires were generated with immunoSEQ multiplex PCR, while TCRdb's copy carries only in-frame clones and drops some. The data contain hundreds of thousands of clones, more than 75% of them singletons. CDR1 is SGDLS, CDR2 YYNGEE, per germline. V shed 3 bases and J 8 bases; nucleotides not matched to a gene: 8. This CDR3 region has 15 residues. This same sample was also part of a study on human thymus T cells. This second study notes: Resections obtained during corrective heart surgery supplied the thymus tissue. V and J genes seemed to be used with bias in thymic and blood repertoires. As related research reported, thymic repertoires overlapped highly among unrelated individuals.

This chain joins TRBV9 and TRBJ1-4, with 9 bases fitting TRBD1. This clonotype originated in a boy younger than two with a congenital heart defect. Sequences were obtained from thymocytes. CDR3 DNA sequence: TGTGCCAGCAGCGGCCGGACAGGGGTTGGCGAAAAACTGTTTTTT. Translated, it gives CASSGRTGVGEKLFF.